The clone carrying this TCR beta chain appeared many times. Its cognate antigen is unknown. These data belong to a study of early T cells in non-severe SARS-CoV-2 infection. The overall study: The study sequenced bulk RNA from unsorted whole blood, with chains unpaired.

Unique molecular identifiers were affixed to single, distinct cDNA molecules. TCRdb analysed the 5' RACE reads with MiXCR anew, one entry per CDR3 protein. The repertoire holds roughly 34,000 distinct CDR3 sequences, 7.1% seen once, with more than 10% in the top ten. Study-level results: Anti-spike CD8 responses were favored in VDJdb matching, and private and CD4 specificities were missed.

Trimming cost V 5 bases and J 6 bases, with 8 bases left between them. The CDR3 runs 12 residues. Here the sequenced sample was whole blood, taken at baseline. This rearrangement joins TRBV12-3 or TRBV12-4 to TRBJ2-1, with D tentatively TRBD1 (5 bases). The source is an adult who was a healthcare worker with PCR-confirmed SARS-CoV-2 infection or an uninfected control (not recorded which). The chain's CDR3 is CASSPQANEQFF. The CDR3 DNA sequence: TGTGCCAGCAGTCCACAGGCCAATGAGCAGTTCTTC.